Listed here are 13 T cell receptor beta chains from one sample, sequenced in a study of CD8 T cells in ankylosing spondylitis. TCRdb re-called the 5' RACE reads through MiXCR, storing one row per CDR3 protein. The data show some 450,000 distinct CDR3 sequences, with approximately 17% seen just once and approximately 1% held by the top ten. Study-level results: Fewer than ten highly homologous variants made up a TCR beta motif that seemed to typify ankylosing spondylitis blood.

Their antigens remain unidentified. The sequencing input was blood, either unsorted or a sorted T cell fraction (not recorded which). These receptors all come from a male donor with ankylosing spondylitis.

The chain couples TRBV6-5 to TRBJ2-3, with TRBD1 identical over 8 bases. The germline V gene has CDR1 MNHEY and CDR2 SVGAGI. This CDR3 comprises 15 residues. V was clipped by 4 bases and J by 1 base; unmatched bases: 4. In DNA form, the CDR3 reads TGTGCCAGCAGTTCCACGGACAGGGGCACAGATACGCAGTATTTT. Translating it yields CASSSTDRGTDTQYF.

This chain connects TRBV6-5 to TRBJ2-7, with 7 bases matching TRBD2. CDR1 is MNHEY, CDR2 SVGAGI, per germline. This CDR3 is built from 16 residues. The junction had 5 bases not matched to a gene; V was cut back by 0 bases and J by 0 bases. The chain's CDR3 is CASSYSGGKSSYEQYF. The CDR3 DNA is TGTGCCAGCAGTTACTCGGGAGGGAAAAGCTCCTACGAGCAGTACTTC.

This clonotype was seen a few times. V usage is TRBV20-1 and J usage is TRBJ1-1; D may be TRBD1 (6 bases). Germline lookup yields CDR1 DFQATT and CDR2 SNEGSKA (reference sequence). The CDR3 contains 15 residues. Trimming removed 1 base from V and 5 bases from J, with 17 bases in between. This chain's CDR3 is CSARVPDRSRTEAFF. DNA for the CDR3: TGCAGTGCTAGAGTCCCTGACAGGTCGAGGACTGAAGCTTTCTTT.

This clonotype was seen a few times. The rearrangement joins TRBV20-1 to TRBJ2-7, with 9 positions matching TRBD1. CDR1 and CDR2 (germline): DFQATT, SNEGSKA (reference sequence). The junction had 14 bases not matched to a gene; V was cut back by 7 bases and J by 4 bases. This CDR3 comprises 15 residues. The chain's CDR3 is CSGGISRTGVYEQYF. For the CDR3, the DNA is TGCAGTGGGGGGATATCCCGGACAGGGGTTTACGAGCAGTACTTC.

This clonotype was seen more than once but under ten times. The J gene is TRBJ1-5, the V gene TRBV5-1; 7 bases fit TRBD1. Trimming took 0 bases from V and 4 from J; bases not matched to a gene: 1. The CDR3 loop spans 14 amino acids. The V gene's germline CDR1 is SGHRS and CDR2 YFSETQ. CDR3 nucleotide sequence: TGCGCCAGCAGCTTGGAGACAGGGAATCAGCCCCAGCATTTT. Its translation: CASSLETGNQPQHF.

V is TRBV5-8 and J is TRBJ1-6, with a tentative D call TRBD1 (5 bases). Trimming shortened V by 6 bases and J by 7 bases, and 17 bases separated the two germline ends. CDR1 is SGHTS, CDR2 YDEGEE, per germline. CDR3 length equals 15 residues. The CDR3 DNA reads as TGTGCCAGCACCAAACCGGGACTTCAAAATTCACCCCTCCACTTT. It yields the protein CASTKPGLQNSPLHF. The whole variable domain, remainder taken from reference TRBV5-8 and TRBJ1-6, is EAGVTQSPTHLIKTRGQQATLRCSPISGHTSVYWYQQALGLGLQFLLWYDEGEERNRGNFPPRFSGRQFPNYSSELNVNALELEDSALYLCASTKPGLQNSPLHFGNGTRLTVT.

The chain couples TRBV20-1 to TRBJ2-1, with D perhaps TRBD2 (6 bases). From germline, CDR1 is DFQATT and CDR2 SNEGSKA (reference sequence). Trimming took off 1 base at V and 0 bases at J, with 19 bases between the two ends. This CDR3 contains 18 residues. The CDR3: CSARVASVTTSSYNEQFF. CDR3 bases: TGCAGTGCTAGAGTCGCTAGCGTTACGACGAGCTCCTACAATGAGCAGTTCTTC.

This clonotype was seen repeatedly, ten times or more. V gene TRBV5-1 combines with J gene TRBJ1-1, with D perhaps TRBD1 (5 bases). The V end was cut by 0 bases, the J end by 2 bases, with 14 bases between. Germline lookup yields CDR1 SGHRS and CDR2 YFSETQ. The CDR3 length is 16 residues. In DNA, the CDR3 is TGCGCCAGCAGCTTGGGTAGGGGCAGCCAAAACACTGAAGCTTTCTTT. It codes for CASSLGRGSQNTEAFF.

This clonotype was seen a few times. This sequence joins TRBV29-1 and TRBJ2-2; 9 nucleotides line up with TRBD1. The CDR3 sequence is 14 residues long. Per germline, CDR1 SQVTM and CDR2 ANQGSEA. The DNA of the CDR3 is TGCAGTGACAGGGGGGCGAGGGGCACCGGGGAGCTGTTTTTT. It translates to CSDRGARGTGELFF.

The rearrangement links TRBV10-3 to TRBJ2-7; no definite D call. The CDR3 sequence is 14 residues long. The V gene's germline CDR1 is ENHRY and CDR2 SYGVKD. Trimming took 4 bases from V and 0 from J, leaving 10 bases between them. The CDR3 sequence is CAISGAVLSYEQYF. Here the CDR3 DNA reads TGTGCCATCAGTGGCGCGGTCCTCTCCTACGAGCAGTACTTC.

This clonotype was found a few times. The chain recombines TRBV2 with TRBJ1-1; no reliable D call. The V end lost 3 bases, the J end lost 3 bases, and 5 bases lay between the germline ends. Germline V gene sequence: CDR1 SNHLY, CDR2 FYNNEI. This CDR3 region has 12 residues. The CDR3 DNA is TGTGCCAGCAGTGACCCCGACACTGAAGCTTTCTTT. Its translation is CASSDPDTEAFF.

This clonotype was observed a handful of times. The rearrangement uses TRBV29-1 and TRBJ1-1, with D possibly TRBD1 on 5 matching bases. Germline lookup yields CDR1 SQVTM and CDR2 ANQGSEA. Trimming took 3 bases from V and 1 from J, leaving 9 bases between them. The CDR3 totals 13 residues. The CDR3 region has the DNA TGCAGCGTTGAGGGACTTAAGAACACTGAAGCTTTCTTT. It yields the protein CSVEGLKNTEAFF. Looking up the rest from reference TRBV29-1 and TRBJ1-1 gives the full variable domain: SAVISQKPSRDICQRGTSLTIQCQVDSQVTMMFWYRQQPGQSLTLIATANQGSEATYESGFVIDKFPISRPNLTFSTLTVSNMSPEDSSIYLCSVEGLKNTEAFFGQGTRLTVV.

Only a few counts were recorded for this clonotype. This sequence joins TRBV7-2 and TRBJ2-1; weak D call: TRBD2 (5 bases). CDR1 and CDR2 (germline): SGHTA, FQGNSA. The V and J ends lost 8 bases and 8 bases respectively, with 16 bases between them. The length of the CDR3 is 13 residues. CDR3: CASGPFRGDEQFF. The DNA for the CDR3 is TGTGCCAGCGGGCCCTTTCGGGGTGATGAGCAGTTCTTC.